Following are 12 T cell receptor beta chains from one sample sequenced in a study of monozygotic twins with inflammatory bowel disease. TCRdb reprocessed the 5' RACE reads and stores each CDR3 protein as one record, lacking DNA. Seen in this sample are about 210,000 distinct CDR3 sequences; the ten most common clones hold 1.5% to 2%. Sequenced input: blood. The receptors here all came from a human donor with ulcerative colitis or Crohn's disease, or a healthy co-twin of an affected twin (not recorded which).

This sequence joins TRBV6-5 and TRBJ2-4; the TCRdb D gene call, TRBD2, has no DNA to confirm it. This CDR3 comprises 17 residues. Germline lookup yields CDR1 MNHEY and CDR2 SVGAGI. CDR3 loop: CASRDPHDRLVGNIQYF.

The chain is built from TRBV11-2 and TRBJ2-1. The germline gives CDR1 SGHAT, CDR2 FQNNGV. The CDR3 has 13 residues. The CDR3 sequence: CASSLELGGEQFF.

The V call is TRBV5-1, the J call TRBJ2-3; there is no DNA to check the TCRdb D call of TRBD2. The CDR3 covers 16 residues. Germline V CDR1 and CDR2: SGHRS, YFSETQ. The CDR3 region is CASSLRAGLSTDTQYF.

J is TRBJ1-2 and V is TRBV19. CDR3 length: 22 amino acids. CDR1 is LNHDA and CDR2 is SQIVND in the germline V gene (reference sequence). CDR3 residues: CASMRAQEVGSRERTVLYGYTF.

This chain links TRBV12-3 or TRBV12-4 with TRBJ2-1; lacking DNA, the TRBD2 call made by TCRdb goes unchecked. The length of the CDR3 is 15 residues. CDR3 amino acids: CASSAGRGTYNEQFF.

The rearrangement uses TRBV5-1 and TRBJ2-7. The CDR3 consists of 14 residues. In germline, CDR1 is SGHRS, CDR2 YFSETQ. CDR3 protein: CASSLTQGSYEQYF.

The chain's CDR3 is CASSLQGFRRNNEQFF. V gene TRBV5-5 combines with J gene TRBJ2-1; with no DNA, the TCRdb D assignment of TRBD1 cannot be verified. CDR3 length equals 16 residues. In germline, CDR1 is SGHKS, CDR2 YYEKEE (reference sequence).

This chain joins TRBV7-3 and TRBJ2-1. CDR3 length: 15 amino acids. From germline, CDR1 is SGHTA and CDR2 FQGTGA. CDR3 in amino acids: CASSLSGGPNNEQFF.

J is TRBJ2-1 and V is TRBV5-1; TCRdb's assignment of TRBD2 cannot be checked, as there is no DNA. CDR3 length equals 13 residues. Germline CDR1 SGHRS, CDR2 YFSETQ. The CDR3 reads CASSFAARYEQFF.

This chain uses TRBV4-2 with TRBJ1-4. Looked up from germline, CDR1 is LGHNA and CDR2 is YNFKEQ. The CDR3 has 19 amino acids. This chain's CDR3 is CASSLQGLAGPTANEKLFF.

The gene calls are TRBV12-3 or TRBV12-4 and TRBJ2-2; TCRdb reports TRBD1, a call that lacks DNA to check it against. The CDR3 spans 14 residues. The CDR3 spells CASRTGTNTGELFF.

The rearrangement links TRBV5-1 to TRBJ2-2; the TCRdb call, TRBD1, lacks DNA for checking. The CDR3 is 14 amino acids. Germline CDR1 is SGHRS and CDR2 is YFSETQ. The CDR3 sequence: CASSSGQPSGELFF.